This T cell receptor beta chain was retrieved from a study of T cells after yellow fever vaccination. Template switching with 5'RACE generated the TCR cDNA and added a universal primer site and UMIs. A single record per CDR3 protein comes from TCRdb applying MiXCR to the 5' RACE reads. The sample contains fewer than 650,000 distinct CDR3 sequences, just over 20% of which appear only once. Study-wide results and limits: The secondary response was weaker but peaked faster, day 5 versus 15. Reappearance after the booster was seen for most primary-vaccination clones, at 95% to 96% CD4 and 70% to 90% CD8. Repertoires sorted by FACS could include abundant clonotypes that are contaminants from the bulk population.

This clonotype occurred a few times. Its specificity is not known. Germline CDR1 is SEHNR and CDR2 is FQNEAQ (reference sequence). The ends lost 5 bases at V and 0 bases at J; junction bases unmatched: 4. The CDR3 loop spans 16 amino acids. The receptor was isolated from a man younger than 35 who received the YFV17D yellow fever vaccine. The chain has TRBV7-9 and TRBJ2-1, with 10 bases fitting TRBD2. The starting material was PBMCs, obtained less than 25 days after the first yellow fever vaccination. CDR3 residues: CASSPSGGRSYNEQFF. In DNA form, the CDR3 reads TGTGCCAGCAGCCCTAGCGGGGGCCGCTCCTACAATGAGCAGTTCTTC.